Below are 9 T cell receptor beta chains sequenced from a single sample in a study of T cell responses to AZD1222 COVID-19 vaccine. Measured with immunoSEQ multiplex PCR; TCRdb has only the in-frame clones, and not every one. The sample has roughly 180,000 clones, around 94% seen once; the top ten hold approximately 0.6%. Here the sequenced sample was peripheral blood, taken on day 0 of AZD1222 vaccination. The receptors were sampled from an adult in good health.

The genes are TRBV7-3 and TRBJ1-1; no reliable D call. Trimming cost V 3 bases and J 3 bases, with 8 bases left between them. Germline loops: CDR1 SGHTA, CDR2 FQGTGA. The CDR3 loop spans 13 amino acids. Here the CDR3 DNA reads TGTGCCAGCAGCTTTGCAGAAGACACTGAAGCTTTCTTT. Residues: CASSFAEDTEAFF.

This rearrangement joins TRBV7-6 to TRBJ1-6, with D maybe TRBD1 (5 bases). The V end lost 0 bases, the J end lost 9 bases, and 18 bases lay between the germline ends. This CDR3 region has 17 residues. CDR1 SGHVS and CDR2 FNYEAQ come from the germline V gene. This chain's CDR3 is CASSLALGDPGSSPLHF. As DNA, the CDR3 is TGTGCCAGCAGCTTAGCGCTCGGGGACCCCGGGAGTTCACCCCTCCACTTT.

Worth noting for this clone: A junction boundary mismatches the germline segment, possibly from a read error. This rearrangement joins TRBV20-1 to TRBJ2-7, with 8 bases matching TRBD1. The length of the CDR3 is 10 residues. From germline, CDR1 is DFQATT and CDR2 SNEGSKA (reference sequence). The CDR3 bases are TGCAGTGCCTTGCAGGACAGGGCCCACTTC. This gives the protein CSALQDRAHF.

This chain joins TRBV7-3 and TRBJ2-1, with D perhaps matching TRBD2 (6 bases). The CDR3 is made up of 15 amino acids. The V gene lost 4 bases and the J gene lost 10 bases, with 20 bases spanning the gap. Per germline, CDR1 SGHTA and CDR2 FQGTGA. The CDR3 sequence is CASSSGLGGSREQFF. The CDR3 DNA is TGTGCCAGCAGCTCGGGACTCGGGGGAAGCAGGGAGCAGTTCTTC.

The rearrangement joins TRBV5-1 to TRBJ1-2; D remains ambiguous. CDR1 SGHRS and CDR2 YFSETQ come from the germline V gene. V was clipped by 0 bases and J by 6 bases, with 9 bases between them. The CDR3 consists of 13 residues. CDR3 residues: CASSLGRGDGYTF. CDR3 in DNA: TGCGCCAGCAGCTTGGGTCGGGGTGATGGCTACACCTTC.

The CDR3 sequence: CASSLVQASDEKLFF. DNA of the CDR3: TGTGCCAGCAGCTTAGTACAGGCCTCGGACGAAAAACTGTTTTTT. This sequence joins TRBV11-2 and TRBJ1-4; D perhaps matches TRBD1 (5 bases). Trimming pared 1 base from V and 8 bases from J, leaving 14 bases between. The CDR3 length is 15 residues. The germline CDR1 and CDR2 sequences are SGHAT and FQNNGV.

The V call is TRBV28, the J call TRBJ2-3; 7 bases fit TRBD2. Germline V gene lookup returns CDR1 MDHEN and CDR2 SYDVKM. Trimming at V came to 8 bases and at J to 2 bases, leaving 16 bases not matched to a gene. The CDR3 length is 17 residues. CDR3 nucleotides: TGTGCCAGCGGACGACTACCTCCGGGGGACTACACAGATACGCAGTATTTT. This encodes CASGRLPPGDYTDTQYF.

The V and J genes are TRBV10-3 and TRBJ1-3, with TRBD1 matching over 7 bases. The CDR3 length is 15 residues. The J segment lost 4 bases and the V segment lost 0 bases, leaving 3 bases of the junction unmatched. CDR1 and CDR2 from the germline V gene are ENHRY and SYGVKD. CDR3 sequence (DNA): TGTGCCATCAGTGAGTCCACAGGGGCAGGAAACACCATATATTTT. This translates into CAISESTGAGNTIYF.

The chain joins TRBV5-1 to TRBJ2-7, with D possibly called TRBD1 or TRBD2 (5 bases each). V was clipped by 0 bases and J by 0 bases, with 7 bases between them. Germline loops: CDR1 SGHRS, CDR2 YFSETQ. This CDR3 comprises 14 residues. The CDR3 spells CASSLGGDSYEQYF. CDR3 DNA sequence: TGCGCCAGCAGCTTGGGAGGGGACTCCTACGAGCAGTACTTC.